The entry below gives a single T cell receptor (beta chain) sequence along with its context. In terms of age and location, participants ranged from roughly 18 to 95 years and lived in about two dozen US areas. Participant-given clinical history determined each cohort assignment. All recovered Cohort 3 donors got two negative PCRs, got clearance, or saw symptom resolution. This sample was included in a study of blood T cell repertoires in COVID-19. Measured with immunoSEQ multiplex PCR; TCRdb has only the in-frame clones, and not every one. The sample includes some 250,000 clones, 70% to 90% of them seen just once. V was pared by 4 bases and J by 8 bases, with 9 bases between. This CDR3 is built from 12 residues. Germline V lookup: CDR1 MNHEY, CDR2 SVGEGT.

Sequenced: PBMCs or T cells enriched from blood (not recorded which). The V call is TRBV6-2 or TRBV6-3, the J call TRBJ2-4; TRBD1 is a possible D gene (5 bases). This clonotype was obtained from a woman between 45 and 65 years old who had recovered from COVID-19. The chain's CDR3 is CASSSATDIQYF. Here the CDR3 DNA reads TGTGCCAGCAGTTCAGCGACAGACATTCAGTACTTC.